This record looks at one T cell receptor (beta chain) sequence and its context. Its cognate antigen is unknown. These data belong to a study of T cell responses to AZD1222 COVID-19 vaccine. Study results and limitations: Clonal diversity was possibly underestimated, and white British individuals and females predominated among donors.

Looked up from germline, CDR1 is KGHDR and CDR2 is SFDVKD. The V gene end was trimmed by 2 bases and the J gene end by 5 bases; junction bases not matched to a gene: 9. This CDR3 spans 16 amino acids. Assay: immunoSEQ multiplex PCR; the TCRdb copy retains only in-frame clones and omits some. The sample comprises over 130,000 clones, more than 80% of which are singletons, and about 7.5% rests with the top ten. The TCR originated in an adult who received the MenACWY meningococcal vaccine as a control. Specimen: peripheral blood, collected 28 days after the second dose of the MenACWY control vaccine. The gene calls are TRBV24-1 and TRBJ2-3, with 7 bases aligning to TRBD1. This CDR3 is CATSDSGTAHRDTQYF. CDR3 in DNA: TGTGCCACCAGTGATTCCGGGACAGCGCACCGAGATACGCAGTATTTT.